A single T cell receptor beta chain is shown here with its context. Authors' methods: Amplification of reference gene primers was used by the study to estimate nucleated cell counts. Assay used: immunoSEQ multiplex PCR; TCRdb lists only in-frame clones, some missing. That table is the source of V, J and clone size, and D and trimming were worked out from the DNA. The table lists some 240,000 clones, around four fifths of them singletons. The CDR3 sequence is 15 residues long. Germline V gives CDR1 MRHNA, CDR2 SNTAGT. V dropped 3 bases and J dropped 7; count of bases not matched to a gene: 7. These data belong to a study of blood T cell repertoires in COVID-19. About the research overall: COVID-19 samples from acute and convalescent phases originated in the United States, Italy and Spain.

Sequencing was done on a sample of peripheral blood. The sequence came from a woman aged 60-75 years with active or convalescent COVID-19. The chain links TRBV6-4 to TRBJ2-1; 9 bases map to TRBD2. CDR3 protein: CASSEVAGGPNEQFF. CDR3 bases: TGTGCCAGCAGTGAGGTCGCGGGGGGGCCAAATGAGCAGTTCTTC.